Presented here are 19 T cell receptor beta chains from one specimen sequenced in a study of human T cells and chemical hapten exposure. Noted time point: pre-sensitization, week 0. Described treatment: therapeutic diphenylcyclopropenone sensitization with weekly scalp DPC. TCRdb ran MiXCR on the RACE reads and lists one entry per CDR3 protein. The top ten clones hold just over 2.5% of a sample with approximately 400,000 distinct CDR3 sequences, 5.1% of them seen once. Here the sequenced sample was whole blood, taken in connection with sensitization to the hapten diphenylcyclopropenone (DPC). The source is a woman aged 50 to 60 with alopecia areata. Some clones in this sample may be carry-over from other donors' samples.

The chain couples TRBV11-2 to TRBJ1-6; D is undetermined. Germline V gene data show CDR1 as SGHAT and CDR2 as FQNNGV. The length of the CDR3 is 15 residues. The V end was cut by 0 bases, the J end by 10 bases, with 13 bases between. For the CDR3, the DNA is TGTGCCAGCAGCTTAGATGGCGTAACGGCATCACCCCTCCACTTT. It codes for CASSLDGVTASPLHF. The whole variable domain, filled in from reference TRBV11-2 and TRBJ1-6, reads EAGVAQSPRYKIIEKRQSVAFWCNPISGHATLYWYQQILGQGPKLLIQFQNNGVVDDSQLPKDRFSAERLKGVDSTLKIQPAKLEDSAVYLCASSLDGVTASPLHFGNGTRLTVT.

The chain has TRBV28 and TRBJ1-4, with 10 nucleotides matching TRBD1. The germline V gene has CDR1 MDHEN and CDR2 SYDVKM. J lost 8 bases, V lost 4 bases, and 1 base had no gene match. This CDR3 region has 13 residues. CDR3 amino acids: CASSWDRGEKLFF. The DNA for the CDR3 is TGTGCCAGCAGTTGGGACAGGGGCGAAAAACTGTTTTTT.

This clonotype was found many times. This chain links TRBV20-1 with TRBJ1-6, with D maybe TRBD1 (5 bases). CDR1 DFQATT and CDR2 SNEGSKA come from the germline V gene (reference sequence). V lost 6 bases and J lost 2, with 8 bases in between. The length of the CDR3 is 13 residues. The CDR3 spells CSAQGPYNSPLHF. The DNA of the CDR3 is TGCAGTGCCCAGGGTCCCTATAATTCACCCCTCCACTTT.

The rearrangement links TRBV20-1 to TRBJ2-7; D unresolved. The V and J ends lost 0 bases and 5 bases respectively, with 17 bases between them. The germline CDR1 and CDR2 sequences are DFQATT and SNEGSKA (reference sequence). The CDR3 is 15 residues long. DNA for the CDR3: TGCAGTGCTAGAGACCGAGGAGTCCCCTGGGACGAGCAGTACTTC. Its protein is CSARDRGVPWDEQYF.

In its sample, this clonotype was seen many times. V and J are TRBV21-1 and TRBJ2-7. TRBV21-1 is an annotated pseudogene. The CDR3 extends over 9 amino acids. The CDR3 sequence: CATPFEQYF. DNA of the CDR3: TGTGCGACGCCGTTTGAGCAGTACTTC.

The rearrangement joins TRBV16 to TRBJ1-1; D unclear. With 2 bases removed from V and 4 bases from J, the gap between germline ends came to 14 bases. Germline CDR1 KGHSY, CDR2 FQNENV. The CDR3 is 15 amino acids. DNA of the CDR3: TGTGCCAGCAGCCAAGAAGCTACCTGGGGCACTGAAGCTTTCTTT. This codes for CASSQEATWGTEAFF.

The table lists this clonotype with a few counts. The rearrangement joins TRBV7-9 to TRBJ2-7; 10 nucleotides align to TRBD1. This CDR3 has 16 residues. Germline trimming cut 5 bases from V and 6 bases from J; bases unmatched to any gene: 13. Germline assignment: CDR1 SEHNR and CDR2 FQNEAQ (reference sequence). The CDR3 reads CASSAALGQGLGEQYF. The CDR3 bases are TGTGCCAGCAGCGCAGCCCTGGGACAGGGGTTGGGCGAGCAGTACTTC.

This clonotype has ten or more counts. The chain links TRBV27 to TRBJ1-5; the D gene is possibly TRBD1 (6 bases). V lost 4 bases, J lost 3 bases, and 7 bases lay in between. CDR1 and CDR2 from the germline V gene are MNHEY and SMNVEV (reference sequence). The CDR3 contains 13 residues. This chain's CDR3 is CASSSGDNQPQHF. The CDR3 bases are TGTGCCAGCAGTTCAGGGGACAATCAGCCCCAGCATTTT.

This clonotype was picked up many times. The chain is built from TRBV14 and TRBJ1-4; 8 bases agree with TRBD1. The CDR3 is made up of 15 amino acids. Germline trimming cut 0 bases from V and 7 bases from J; bases unmatched to any gene: 4. Germline CDR1 reads SGHDN; CDR2 reads FVKESK. This CDR3 reads CASSQEVRGPEKLFF. Here the CDR3 DNA reads TGTGCCAGCAGCCAAGAGGTCAGGGGGCCTGAAAAACTGTTTTTT.

This clonotype was observed many times. This chain joins TRBV5-1 and TRBJ2-4, with D hard to call. V dropped 5 bases and J dropped 0 bases, with 9 bases sitting between them. The CDR3 has 14 residues. Germline V gene lookup returns CDR1 SGHRS and CDR2 YFSETQ. The CDR3 sequence: CASRQAEAKNIQYF. In DNA form, the CDR3 reads TGCGCCAGCAGGCAGGCGGAAGCCAAAAACATTCAGTACTTC.

This clonotype has ten or more counts. V gene TRBV5-6 combines with J gene TRBJ1-5, with 7 bases lining up with TRBD1. V lost 0 bases to trimming and J lost 4 bases; unmatched junction nucleotides: 7. The CDR3 is 16 amino acids. The germline gives CDR1 SGHDT, CDR2 YYEEEE. The CDR3 spells CASSLGTGHDNQPQHF. In DNA form, the CDR3 reads TGTGCCAGCAGCTTGGGGACAGGCCATGATAATCAGCCCCAGCATTTT.

This clonotype was picked up many times. The V call is TRBV5-1, the J call TRBJ1-1; D gene uncertain. Germline lookup yields CDR1 SGHRS and CDR2 YFSETQ. The CDR3 consists of 16 residues. V was trimmed by 3 bases and J by 3 bases, leaving 18 bases between them. CDR3 sequence (DNA): TGCGCCAGCAGCTCCCGGGCCCAGCAATCGGACACTGAAGCTTTCTTT. Encoded protein: CASSSRAQQSDTEAFF. The full variable domain, in which reference TRBV5-1 and TRBJ1-1 provide the parts outside the CDR3, is KAGVTQTPRYLIKTRGQQVTLSCSPISGHRSVSWYQQTPGQGLQFLFEYFSETQRNKGNFPGRFSGRQFSNSRSEMNVSTLELGDSALYLCASSSRAQQSDTEAFFGQGTRLTVV.

This clonotype showed up many times. J is TRBJ2-7 and V is TRBV30; TRBD1 matches at 7 bases. The CDR3 extends over 12 amino acids. The germline CDR1 and CDR2 sequences are GTSNPN and SVGIG (reference sequence). With 5 bases clipped from V and 7 bases from J, the junction kept 8 bases outside the gene matches. The CDR3: CAWLQGSREQYF. CDR3 bases: TGTGCCTGGTTACAGGGGTCGAGGGAGCAGTACTTC.

This clonotype occurred a few times. The chain links TRBV12-3 or TRBV12-4 to TRBJ1-2, with D uncertain. CDR3 length: 11 residues. Trimming removed 8 bases from V and 3 bases from J, with 7 bases in between. CDR3: CASSGDYGYTF. Here the CDR3 DNA reads TGTGCCAGCTCGGGAGACTATGGCTACACCTTC.

This clonotype came up many times. V and J are TRBV12-3 or TRBV12-4 and TRBJ1-5, with TRBD1 matching over 9 bases. The CDR3 covers 16 residues. Trimming took 0 bases from V and 7 from J; bases not matched to a gene: 7. This CDR3 reads CASSLAGTGLGQPQHF. CDR3 in DNA: TGTGCCAGCAGTTTAGCCGGGACAGGGCTTGGACAGCCCCAGCATTTT.

This clonotype was seen at least ten times. The chain uses TRBV28 and TRBJ2-1; TRBD2 matches 7 bases. This CDR3 has 17 residues. The V gene end was trimmed by 4 bases and the J gene end by 2 bases; junction bases not matched to a gene: 11. Germline values: CDR1 MDHEN, CDR2 SYDVKM. The CDR3 sequence: CASSSWASGEPYNEQFF. The CDR3 region has the DNA TGTGCCAGCAGTTCTTGGGCGAGCGGGGAACCCTACAATGAGCAGTTCTTC.

The sample holds a few counts of this clonotype. The V call is TRBV7-9, the J call TRBJ2-6; D perhaps matches TRBD1 (6 bases). The CDR3 spans 19 residues. The V and J ends lost 4 bases and 0 bases respectively, with 19 bases between them. CDR1 is SEHNR, CDR2 FQNEAQ, per germline (reference sequence). CDR3 sequence: CASSSPNRDIVSGANVLTF. CDR3 coding DNA: TGTGCCAGCAGCTCTCCCAACCGGGACATAGTCTCTGGGGCCAACGTCCTGACTTTC. Full variable domain (missing parts from reference TRBV7-9 and TRBJ2-6): DTGVSQNPRHKITKRGQNVTFRCDPISEHNRLYWYRQTLGQGPEFLTYFQNEAQLEKSRLLSDRFSAERPKGSFSTLEIQRTEQGDSAMYLCASSSPNRDIVSGANVLTFGAGSRLTVL.

Ten or more counts support this clonotype. The V and J genes are TRBV7-9 and TRBJ2-7, with unresolved D. Germline lookup yields CDR1 SEHNR and CDR2 FQNEAQ (reference sequence). The CDR3 totals 12 residues. V was pared by 4 bases and J by 5 bases, with 9 bases between. The CDR3 sequence: CASSSSRNEQYF. For the CDR3, the DNA is TGTGCCAGCAGCTCTTCCCGGAACGAGCAGTACTTC.

There are a few counts of this clonotype. This chain links TRBV13 with TRBJ1-6; 8 bases fit TRBD1. CDR1 and CDR2 (germline): PRHDT, FYEKMQ (reference sequence). This CDR3 is 13 amino acids long. The V gene end was trimmed by 8 bases and the J gene end by 9 bases; junction bases not matched to a gene: 6. The CDR3 nucleotides read TGTGCCAGCCGACTGGGACAGGCTTCACCCCTCCACTTT. It translates to CASRLGQASPLHF.